These T cell receptor beta chains were read from a single sample in a study of blood T cell repertoires in COVID-19. Some clones are missing from TCRdb's copy, which holds only in-frame ones; the method was immunoSEQ multiplex PCR. The sample carries under 300,000 clones, 80% to 90% recorded once. Sequenced material: PBMCs or T cells enriched from blood (not recorded which). Receptors originate from a woman between 45 and 60 years old who had recovered from COVID-19. The CDR3 runs from the conserved cysteine through the conserved F or W. The D gene is left open where the match is weak. Clone sizes are given selectively: once, few, many, or a class where the clone is expanded.

TRBJ1-5 | - | TRBV10-2 | - | TGCGCCAGCCGTGAAGGGGGGGCCCATCAGCCCCAGCATTTT | CASREGGAHQPQHF
TRBJ2-1 | - | TRBV18 | - | TGTGCCAGCTCACCCAGTTTCTCCTACAATGAGCAGTTCTTC | CASSPSFSYNEQFF
TRBJ1-5 | - | TRBV5-1 | - | TGCGCCAGCAGCCCGGGACACGGGGGGGATCAGCCCCAGCATTTT | CASSPGHGGDQPQHF
TRBJ2-1 | - | TRBV5-1 | - | TGCGCCAGCAGCTTGGTGGGCGATGAGCAGTTCTTC | CASSLVGDEQFF
TRBJ2-1 | few | TRBV27 | - | TGTGCCAGCAGCGGTGGACTCTCGAGCTCCTACAATGAGCAGTTCTTC | CASSGGLSSSYNEQFF
TRBJ2-1 | - | TRBV3-1/TRBV3-2 | TRBD2 | TGTGCCAGCAGCCGATCGGGACTAGCGGGATTCCATGAGCAGTTCTTC | CASSRSGLAGFHEQFF
TRBJ2-4 | - | TRBV19 | TRBD2 | TGTGCCAGTAGTACAATGGGAGGGAGTTTAGCCAAAAACATTCAGTACTTC | CASSTMGGSLAKNIQYF
TRBJ1-2 | - | TRBV5-1 | TRBD1 | TGCGCCAGCAGCCCCTGGGACAGTTATGGCTACACCTTC | CASSPWDSYGYTF
TRBJ1-4 | - | TRBV4-2 | - | TGTGCCAGCAGCCCCGACAGGACAACTAATGAAAAACTGTTTTTT | CASSPDRTTNEKLFF
TRBJ2-6 | - | TRBV6-1 | - | TGTGCCAGCAGTGAACGCCAACAGGCCTCTGGGGCCAACGTCCTGACTTTC | CASSERQQASGANVLTF
TRBJ2-7 | - | TRBV19 | - | TGTGCCAGTAGTCTAGACCCTGCCTACGAGCAGTACTTC | CASSLDPAYEQYF
TRBJ2-3 | - | TRBV7-3 | - | TGTGCCAGCAGTCCAGACACAGATACGCAGTATTTT | CASSPDTDTQYF
TRBJ1-1 | - | TRBV5-1 | - | TGCGCCAGCGGCTTAGACAGTCACCCGGGCACTGAAGCTTTCTTT | CASGLDSHPGTEAFF
TRBJ1-1 | - | TRBV5-1 | - | TGCGCCAGCAGCTTGGAGGGGCCAAGAAGCTCAGAAGCTTTCTTT | CASSLEGPRSSEAFF
TRBJ1-2 | - | TRBV27 | TRBD1 | TGTGCCAGTAGGGCAGGGGGCACTTTTGGCTACACCTTC | CASRAGGTFGYTF
TRBJ1-2 | - | TRBV7-2 | - | TGTGCCAGCAGCTTAGGGTCTCGACAGTCTAACTATGGCTACACCTTC | CASSLGSRQSNYGYTF
TRBJ1-1 | once | TRBV29-1 | - | TGCAGCGTTGAAGAGGTACTCACTGAAGCTTTCTTT | CSVEEVLTEAFF
TRBJ2-1 | - | TRBV28 | TRBD2 | TGTGCCAGCAGTACTCTAGCGGGAGGTTTCTACAATGAGCAGTTCTTC | CASSTLAGGFYNEQFF
TRBJ2-5 | few | TRBV7-7 | TRBD2 | TGTGCTAGCAGCTTTGGACTAGCGGGAGGGGGGCAAGAGACCCAGTACTTC | CASSFGLAGGGQETQYF
TRBJ1-3 | - | TRBV9 | TRBD1 | TGTGCCAGCAGCGCAACGACAGGGTTTGGTGGAAACACCATATATTTT | CASSATTGFGGNTIYF
TRBJ1-2 | once | TRBV6-1 | - | TGTGCCAGCAGTGAAGCCAGGCGTCTCCGACAGAACTATGGCTACACCTTC | CASSEARRLRQNYGYTF
TRBJ2-1 | - | TRBV27 | - | TGTGCCAGCAGTCGTTACAATATCAATGAGCAGTTCTTC | CASSRYNINEQFF
TRBJ2-4 | few | TRBV4-1 | TRBD2 | TGCGCCAGCAGCCCAGGACTAGCGGGGGAAAACATTCAGTACTTC | CASSPGLAGENIQYF
TRBJ2-3 | - | TRBV5-6 | TRBD2 | TGTGCCAGCAGCTTAGTAGCGGGAGGAAGCACAGATACGCAGTATTTT | CASSLVAGGSTDTQYF
TRBJ2-7 | - | TRBV6-1 | TRBD1 | TGTGCCAGCAGTGAAAGGGGGACAGCGTTCTACGAGCAGTACTTC | CASSERGTAFYEQYF
TRBJ2-5 | - | TRBV27 | - | TGTGCCAGCAGTATAAGGGGGCAAGAGACCCAGTACTTC | CASSIRGQETQYF
TRBJ2-1 | - | TRBV24-1 | TRBD2 | TGTGCCACCAGTGATCCGTCCGGGACTAGCGGGACTCCTACCGGGCATGAGCAGTTCTTC | CATSDPSGTSGTPTGHEQFF
TRBJ1-2 | - | TRBV6-1 | TRBD1 | TGTGCCAGCCGTGAACAGGGGGCTTCGTATGGCTACACCTTC | CASREQGASYGYTF
TRBJ1-2 | - | TRBV20-1 | TRBD1 | TGCAGTGCTAGTGAGGACAGGGCCCGCGGTGGCTACACCTTC | CSASEDRARGGYTF
TRBJ2-2 | - | TRBV2 | TRBD2 | TGTGCCAGCAGTTCTAGTAGCGGGAGGTCGAACACCGGGGAGCTGTTTTTT | CASSSSSGRSNTGELFF
TRBJ2-7 | - | TRBV27 | - | TGTGCCAGCAGTGCCCGTTGGGAGGAGCAGTACTTC | CASSARWEEQYF